These 27 T cell receptor beta chains share one sample of origin, sequenced in a study of cytomegalovirus exposure and HLA in healthy donors. The PCR had 60 Vbeta and 13 Jbeta primers. Repertoires were generated with immunoSEQ multiplex PCR, while TCRdb's copy carries only in-frame clones and drops some. The table lists tens of thousands of clones. Sample: PBMCs. These receptors were taken from a man in his fifties in good health and CMV-seropositive.

The rearrangement links TRBV28 to TRBJ2-7, with 9 bases lining up with TRBD1. The CDR3 runs to 15 residues. Germline trimming cut 4 bases from V and 4 bases from J; bases unmatched to any gene: 8. From germline, CDR1 is MDHEN and CDR2 SYDVKM. CDR3 nucleotide sequence: TGTGCCAGCAGTTCGACCGGGACAGGGTCGTACGAGCAGTACGTC. It is translated as CASSSTGTGSYEQYV.

The chain has TRBV15 and TRBJ1-2; D ambiguous. V was clipped by 1 base and J by 4 bases, with 7 bases between them. CDR1 is LNHNV and CDR2 is YYDKDF in the germline V gene (reference sequence). CDR3 size: 13 residues. DNA for the CDR3: TGTGCCACCAGCAGAGTGGAGAGCTATGGCTACACCTTC. Translating it yields CATSRVESYGYTF.

This chain joins TRBV6-6 and TRBJ1-1; TRBD1 agrees at 7 bases. With V trimmed by 4 bases and J by 0 bases, 2 bases remained unmatched. Germline lookup yields CDR1 MNHNY and CDR2 SVGAGI (reference sequence). The CDR3 contains 14 residues. The DNA of the CDR3 is TGTGCCAGCAGTTGGGGACAGCTGAACACTGAAGCTTTCTTT. Amino acids: CASSWGQLNTEAFF.

The V call is TRBV5-4, the J call TRBJ2-1; TRBD1 matches at 12 bases. Germline CDR1 reads SGHNT; CDR2 reads YYREEE (reference sequence). With 3 bases clipped from V and 4 bases from J, the junction kept 2 bases outside the gene matches. This CDR3 comprises 15 residues. The CDR3: CASSSGQGAYNEQFF. CDR3 DNA: TGTGCCAGCAGCTCGGGACAGGGGGCATACAATGAGCAGTTCTTC.

The chain uses TRBV5-6 and TRBJ2-7; D may be TRBD1 (6 bases). The germline V gene encodes CDR1 SGHDT and CDR2 YYEEEE. Trimming removed 4 bases from V and 0 bases from J, with 11 bases in between. This CDR3 is built from 14 residues. The CDR3 spells CASSATGYSYEQYF. The CDR3 DNA sequence: TGTGCCAGCAGCGCAACAGGGTACTCCTACGAGCAGTACTTC.

The rearrangement joins TRBV6-1 to TRBJ1-2; 8 bases align to TRBD1. Trimming removed 8 bases from V and 4 bases from J; junction bases left unmatched: 12. Looked up from germline, CDR1 is MNHNS and CDR2 is SASEGT. This CDR3 comprises 15 residues. In nucleotides, the CDR3 is TGTGCCAGCTTGGCGCAGGGGGCTCTGGGCTATGGCTACACCTTC. Translated: CASLAQGALGYGYTF.

J is TRBJ2-1 and V is TRBV13; TRBD2 might be the D (6 bases). Germline V gene lookup returns CDR1 PRHDT and CDR2 FYEKMQ (reference sequence). The CDR3 spans 16 residues. V shed 5 bases and J shed 7 bases, with 21 bases lying between them. The CDR3, as DNA: TGTGCCAGCAGCCACTCCCCGGGAGTTAGGAGGAATGAGCAGTTCTTC. This sequence encodes CASSHSPGVRRNEQFF.

This chain uses TRBV30 with TRBJ2-7, with 7 bases lining up with TRBD2. Looked up from germline, CDR1 is GTSNPN and CDR2 is SVGIG (reference sequence). The CDR3 has 13 amino acids. The trim removed 8 bases at V and 2 bases at J, leaving 9 bases unmatched. This CDR3 is CAGLSGTTYEQYF. DNA of the CDR3: TGTGCCGGTCTATCCGGGACTACCTACGAGCAGTACTTC.

This chain uses TRBV4-1 with TRBJ1-4; 9 nucleotides match TRBD1. The J segment lost 3 bases and the V segment lost 0 bases, leaving 5 bases of the junction unmatched. Germline-derived CDR1 and CDR2 are MGHRA and YSYEKL. The CDR3 is 17 amino acids. DNA of the CDR3: TGCGCCAGCAGCCAAGAGGACGGGACAGGGTCTAATGAAAAACTGTTTTTT. Translating gives CASSQEDGTGSNEKLFF.

The chain has TRBV4-3 and TRBJ2-1; 7 bases match TRBD2. The germline V gene has CDR1 LGHNA and CDR2 YSLEER. J was trimmed by 5 bases and V by 4 bases; bases with no gene match: 5. The CDR3 covers 14 residues. In nucleotides, the CDR3 is TGCGCCAGCAGCCTGCTAGCGGACGACAATGAGCAGTTCTTC. It codes for CASSLLADDNEQFF.

The chain uses TRBV19 and TRBJ1-2; weak D call: TRBD1 (5 bases). CDR1 LNHDA and CDR2 SQIVND come from the germline V gene (reference sequence). Trimming left V 1 base short and J 6 bases short, with 18 bases between. This CDR3 region has 16 residues. CDR3 DNA sequence: TGTGCCAGTAGTATAGGACCTCGGGCAGGGCTCGATGGCTACACCTTC. Protein: CASSIGPRAGLDGYTF.

The chain carries TRBV11-3 and TRBJ1-3; D might be TRBD1 (5 bases). V was trimmed by 5 bases and J by 0 bases, leaving 14 bases between them. The length of the CDR3 is 16 residues. Per germline, CDR1 SGHNT and CDR2 YENEEA. The CDR3 nucleotides are TGTGCCAGCAGCCCTAGCGGGACCCTCTCTGGAAACACCATATATTTT. It codes for CASSPSGTLSGNTIYF.

This chain uses TRBV4-2 with TRBJ1-3; no clear D. This CDR3 spans 15 amino acids. CDR1 is LGHNA, CDR2 YNFKEQ, per germline. V lost 1 base and J 6 bases, leaving 13 bases between the germline ends. The CDR3 sequence: CASSQAGLGENTIYF. The CDR3 region has the DNA TGTGCCAGCAGCCAAGCGGGGTTAGGCGAAAACACCATATATTTT.

The chain recombines TRBV4-2 with TRBJ2-3; 8 bases fit TRBD2. V trimming: 5 bases; J trimming: 4 bases; junction bases outside the gene matches: 14. The CDR3 is 17 residues long. Germline V gene data show CDR1 as LGHNA and CDR2 as YNFKEQ. CDR3 region: CASSSRPAGDMADTQYF. In nucleotides, the CDR3 is TGTGCCAGCAGCTCCCGGCCAGCGGGAGATATGGCAGATACGCAGTATTTT.

The chain combines TRBV28 with TRBJ1-4; TRBD1 matches at 9 bases. With 3 bases clipped from V and 8 bases from J, the junction kept 4 bases outside the gene matches. Per germline, CDR1 MDHEN and CDR2 SYDVKM. This CDR3 contains 14 residues. CDR3 nucleotide sequence: TGTGCCAGCAGTTTCGCCGGGACAGGGGAAAAACTGTTTTTT. Protein: CASSFAGTGEKLFF.

The chain carries TRBV11-2 and TRBJ2-1; 9 positions match TRBD2. Germline V lookup: CDR1 SGHAT, CDR2 FQNNGV. CDR3 size: 16 residues. Trimming took 1 base from V and 10 from J; bases not matched to a gene: 11. CDR3 in DNA: TGTGCCAGCAGCTTAGGAGGTGGGACTAGCCGCCCCGAGCAGTTCTTC. Translation gives CASSLGGGTSRPEQFF.

This chain links TRBV4-1 with TRBJ2-2; 12 bases are shared with TRBD2. Germline V gives CDR1 MGHRA, CDR2 YSYEKL. Germline trimming cut 4 bases from V and 5 bases from J; bases unmatched to any gene: 5. This CDR3 region has 16 residues. CDR3 in DNA: TGCGCCAGCAGCCTCGCTAGCGGGAGGGTAACCGGGGAGCTGTTTTTT. It encodes CASSLASGRVTGELFF.

The chain couples TRBV7-6 to TRBJ1-5; 7 nucleotides match TRBD1. Unmatched junction bases numbered 8, after V lost 5 bases and J lost 1 base. Per the germline V gene, CDR1 is SGHVS and CDR2 is FNYEAQ. The length of the CDR3 is 16 residues. CDR3 in DNA: TGTGCCAGCAGCGAACGACAGGGTTGGAGCAATCAGCCCCAGCATTTT. Translating it yields CASSERQGWSNQPQHF.

V usage is TRBV7-2 and J usage is TRBJ2-1; the D is unclear. The germline gives CDR1 SGHTA, CDR2 FQGNSA. Trimming stripped 1 base from V and 7 bases from J, with 11 bases between. The CDR3 runs to 14 residues. CDR3 DNA: TGTGCCAGCAGCTTAGTTGGGCTCATTAATGAGCAGTTCTTC. It is translated as CASSLVGLINEQFF.

J is TRBJ2-1 and V is TRBV10-2; no definite D call. With 3 bases removed from V and 0 bases from J, the gap between germline ends came to 6 bases. The CDR3 contains 14 residues. Germline-derived CDR1 and CDR2 are WSHSY and SAAADI. CDR3 protein: CASSDPFSYNEQFF. CDR3 sequence (DNA): TGCGCCAGCAGTGACCCGTTCTCCTACAATGAGCAGTTCTTC.

DNA of the CDR3: TGTGCCAGCAGCTTAGCGGACAGTTTTAAGTACGGGACGGGTGAAAAACTGTTTTTT. Its translation: CASSLADSFKYGTGEKLFF. The rearrangement links TRBV11-3 to TRBJ1-4, with a weak D call TRBD1 (6 bases). The germline V gene encodes CDR1 SGHNT and CDR2 YENEEA. The CDR3 is 19 amino acids. Trimming shortened V by 1 base and J by 7 bases, and 25 bases separated the two germline ends.

V usage is TRBV6-5 and J usage is TRBJ1-1; D remains ambiguous. V lost 7 bases, J lost 5 bases, and 8 bases lay in between. Germline values: CDR1 MNHEY, CDR2 SVGAGI. The CDR3 runs to 11 residues. CDR3 coding DNA: TGTGCCAGCATTGGGAGGACTGAAGCTTTCTTT. Its protein product is CASIGRTEAFF.

Here the CDR3 reads CASSQLRTGVNTGELFF. The CDR3 DNA is TGTGCCAGCAGCCAACTCAGGACAGGGGTTAACACCGGGGAGCTGTTTTTT. This chain joins TRBV11-2 and TRBJ2-2; TRBD1 matches at 9 bases. Per the germline V gene, CDR1 is SGHAT and CDR2 is FQNNGV. The ends lost 5 bases at V and 2 bases at J; junction bases unmatched: 9. The CDR3 runs to 17 residues.

V and J are TRBV11-2 and TRBJ1-2; D remains ambiguous. The germline V and J ends were trimmed by 2 bases and 3 bases, with 4 bases remaining between them. This CDR3 spans 12 amino acids. The germline gives CDR1 SGHAT, CDR2 FQNNGV. CDR3 protein: CASSLPDYGYTF. The CDR3 nucleotides read TGTGCCAGCAGCTTACCAGACTATGGCTACACCTTC. The variable domain in full, with the rest retrieved from reference TRBV11-2 and TRBJ1-2, is EAGVAQSPRYKIIEKRQSVAFWCNPISGHATLYWYQQILGQGPKLLIQFQNNGVVDDSQLPKDRFSAERLKGVDSTLKIQPAKLEDSAVYLCASSLPDYGYTFGSGTRLTVV.

This sequence joins TRBV30 and TRBJ1-1; D is uncertain. CDR1 and CDR2 (germline): GTSNPN, SVGIG (reference sequence). The CDR3 spans 14 residues. V lost 2 bases and J 7 bases, leaving 17 bases between the germline ends. CDR3 protein: CAWSPPGKTYEAFF. CDR3 in DNA: TGTGCCTGGAGTCCGCCGGGAAAGACCTATGAAGCTTTCTTT.

The CDR3 reads CASSQELAGAYNEQFF. The CDR3, as DNA: TGTGCCAGCAGCCAAGAACTAGCGGGAGCCTACAATGAGCAGTTCTTC. V and J are TRBV4-2 and TRBJ2-1, with TRBD2 matching over 11 bases. Germline assignment: CDR1 LGHNA and CDR2 YNFKEQ. J gave up 2 bases and V 0 bases, and 0 bases lay outside the gene matches. There are 16 residues in the CDR3.

The V gene is TRBV7-8, the J gene TRBJ2-3, with a tentative D call TRBD2 (6 bases). Germline lookup yields CDR1 SGHVS and CDR2 FQNEAQ. The CDR3 length is 12 residues. Deletions cut 5 bases from V and 10 bases from J, with 13 bases between. CDR3 nucleotide sequence: TGTGCCAGCAGCACCCGACTAGAGGCGCAGTATTTT. Protein product: CASSTRLEAQYF.